A selection of T cell receptor beta chains follows, all from one sample in a study of control samples from healthy donors and cancer patients. Some clones are missing from TCRdb's copy, which holds only in-frame ones; the method was immunoSEQ multiplex PCR. The sample lists about 160,000 clones, over 85% seen once, with under 7% in the top ten. The sequencing input was blood. These receptors all stem from a man aged 18 to 29 in good health. Each CDR3 is given with its conserved first and last residue. A D gene is named only where the DNA matches it firmly. Only part of the rows carry a size: once, few, many, or a class if the clone is expanded.

DNA	CDR3	V	J	size	D
TGTGCCACCAGCGGGGAAACGCGACAGGGGCTGAACACCGGGGAGCTGTTTTTT	CATSGETRQGLNTGELFF	TRBV15	TRBJ2-2	-	TRBD1
TGTGCCAGCAGCTTAGAGGGAACCTACGAGCAGTACTTC	CASSLEGTYEQYF	TRBV7-9	TRBJ2-7	-	-
TGTGCCACCAGCAGAGATCTTCATTCAAGGGACGAGCAGTACTTC	CATSRDLHSRDEQYF	TRBV15	TRBJ2-7	-	-
TGTGCCAGCAGCTTAGCAGGACAGTATGAAGAAAAACTGTTTTTT	CASSLAGQYEEKLFF	TRBV7-9	TRBJ1-4	-	-
TGTGCCACCGGGGGAGCCTACGAGCAGTACTTC	CATGGAYEQYF	TRBV19	TRBJ2-7	few	-
TGCGCCAGCAGCCAATCCCCAAATGCGGGACAGCGGTTGAACACTGAAGCTTTCTTT	CASSQSPNAGQRLNTEAFF	TRBV4-1	TRBJ1-1	-	TRBD1
TGCGCCAGCAGGTTTCCAGGGGGCGGGATGGAGCAGTACTTC	CASRFPGGGMEQYF	TRBV5-1	TRBJ2-7	once	TRBD1
TGTGCCTCACATAAGAGGGGTGTCCATAATTCACCCCTCCACTTT	CASHKRGVHNSPLHF	TRBV5-8	TRBJ1-6	-	-
TGTGCCAGCAGCCTGGGACAGGGAAGCACTGAAGCTTTCTTT	CASSLGQGSTEAFF	TRBV6-2/TRBV6-3	TRBJ1-1	-	TRBD1
TGTGCCAGCAAAACAGAATATAATTCACCCCTCCACTTT	CASKTEYNSPLHF	TRBV9	TRBJ1-6	-	-
TGCGCCAGCAGCCTGCAGGGGTCTCGGAACACTGAAGCTTTCTTT	CASSLQGSRNTEAFF	TRBV4-1	TRBJ1-1	-	-